The 10 T cell receptor beta chains presented below share a single source sample, sequenced in a study of vaccination and CD4 T cells after COVID-19. Treatment reported: roughly 10-day PBMC culture with coronavirus spike peptide pools or control peptides (ViraFEST assay). The study sequenced cultured CD4+ T cell DNA using the Oncomine TCR Beta short-read assay. TCRdb ran MiXCR on the PCR reads and lists one entry per CDR3 protein. The table lists approximately 16,000 distinct CDR3 sequences, 35% to 45% of them singletons, with around 23% in the top ten. These receptors have no known antigen. Sequencing used CD4+ T cells from blood, cultured in vitro, obtained before SARS-CoV-2 vaccination. These receptors were collected from a human donor who received a COVID-19 vaccine.

This chain links TRBV20-1 with TRBJ2-5; D possibly matches TRBD1 or TRBD2 (5 bases each). Germline V CDR1 and CDR2: DFQATT, SNEGSKA (reference sequence). The ends were cut back, 7 bases at V and 5 bases at J, with 11 bases in the middle. The CDR3 is 11 residues long. The CDR3 region is CSGRGLETQYF. The CDR3 bases are TGCAGTGGTCGGGGCCTGGAGACCCAGTACTTC.

This clonotype occurred a few times. The rearrangement uses TRBV19 and TRBJ1-1; D uncertain. V lost 3 bases and J 1 base, leaving 9 bases between the germline ends. CDR1 is LNHDA, CDR2 SQIVND, per germline (reference sequence). The CDR3 contains 14 residues. The CDR3 DNA is TGTGCCAGTAGTATCCCCAACAGGAACACTGAAGCTTTCTTT. It is translated as CASSIPNRNTEAFF.

The J gene is TRBJ2-3, the V gene TRBV6-1; 13 nucleotides line up with TRBD2. CDR1 and CDR2 (germline): MNHNS, SASEGT. The CDR3 contains 17 residues. The ends lost 5 bases at V and 0 bases at J; junction bases unmatched: 5. The CDR3 DNA is TGTGCCAGCAGTCCTCGGACTAGCGGGGGTAGCACAGATACGCAGTATTTT. Protein: CASSPRTSGGSTDTQYF.

The V and J genes are TRBV12-3 or TRBV12-4 and TRBJ1-1; D unresolved. Trimming pared 7 bases from V and 4 bases from J, leaving 16 bases between. This CDR3 region has 14 residues. CDR3: CASTRARSSTEAFF. The CDR3 coding sequence is TGTGCCAGCACCCGGGCCCGAAGTTCCACTGAAGCTTTCTTT.

V and J are TRBV18 and TRBJ1-1; weak D call: TRBD1 (6 bases). Trimming removed 3 bases at V and 0 bases at J, with 14 bases between. The germline CDR1 and CDR2 sequences are KGHSH and LQKENI. The CDR3 has 16 residues. This CDR3 reads CASSPVSGGLNTEAFF. DNA for the CDR3: TGTGCCAGCTCACCCGTATCCGGGGGCCTGAACACTGAAGCTTTCTTT. Variable domain in full (rest from reference TRBV18 and TRBJ1-1): NAGVMQNPRHLVRRRGQEARLRCSPMKGHSHVYWYRQLPEEGLKFMVYLQKENIIDESGMPKERFSAEFPKEGPSILRIQQVVRGDSAAYFCASSPVSGGLNTEAFFGQGTRLTVV.

V is TRBV27 and J is TRBJ2-7; 9 nucleotides agree with TRBD1. This CDR3 contains 13 residues. Germline CDR1 reads MNHEY; CDR2 reads SMNVEV (reference sequence). V lost 11 bases to trimming and J lost 0 bases; unmatched junction nucleotides: 5. CDR3 sequence (DNA): TGTGCCCCAGTGACAGGGGGCTCCTACGAGCAGTACTTC. As protein: CAPVTGGSYEQYF.

This clonotype has just a few counts. The J gene is TRBJ1-2, the V gene TRBV7-3, with TRBD1 identical over 11 bases. Germline V CDR1 and CDR2: SGHTA, FQGTGA. The ends lost 5 bases at V and 10 bases at J; junction bases unmatched: 12. The CDR3 totals 15 residues. The CDR3 DNA is TGTGCCAGCAGCCCAACCCAGGGGACAGGGGGAGACTACACCTTC. Translating gives CASSPTQGTGGDYTF.

The chain combines TRBV24-1 with TRBJ1-4; 7 nucleotides agree with TRBD1. The V gene's germline CDR1 is KGHDR and CDR2 SFDVKD. The CDR3 sequence is 15 residues long. J was trimmed by 3 bases and V by 7 bases; bases with no gene match: 7. The CDR3 DNA follows: TGTGCCACCAGCCAGGGGGGAGCAGCTAATGAAAAACTGTTTTTT. Encoded protein: CATSQGGAANEKLFF.

The CDR3 DNA reads TGTGCCAGCAGTTACTACACAGGGTCATTTAACTATGGCTACACCTTC. Residues: CASSYYTGSFNYGYTF. This chain connects TRBV6-5 to TRBJ1-2, with TRBD1 as a possible D gene (6 bases). CDR1 is MNHEY and CDR2 is SVGAGI in the germline V gene. Trimming shortened V by 1 base and J by 1 base, and 13 bases separated the two germline ends. This CDR3 comprises 16 residues.

The chain has TRBV5-1 and TRBJ1-6, with D tentatively TRBD1 (5 bases). Germline V gene lookup returns CDR1 SGHRS and CDR2 YFSETQ. V was pared by 2 bases and J by 3 bases, with 9 bases between. The length of the CDR3 is 15 residues. This CDR3 reads CASSFGGDYNSPLHF. The CDR3 bases are TGCGCCAGCAGCTTTGGGGGGGACTATAATTCACCCCTCCACTTT.